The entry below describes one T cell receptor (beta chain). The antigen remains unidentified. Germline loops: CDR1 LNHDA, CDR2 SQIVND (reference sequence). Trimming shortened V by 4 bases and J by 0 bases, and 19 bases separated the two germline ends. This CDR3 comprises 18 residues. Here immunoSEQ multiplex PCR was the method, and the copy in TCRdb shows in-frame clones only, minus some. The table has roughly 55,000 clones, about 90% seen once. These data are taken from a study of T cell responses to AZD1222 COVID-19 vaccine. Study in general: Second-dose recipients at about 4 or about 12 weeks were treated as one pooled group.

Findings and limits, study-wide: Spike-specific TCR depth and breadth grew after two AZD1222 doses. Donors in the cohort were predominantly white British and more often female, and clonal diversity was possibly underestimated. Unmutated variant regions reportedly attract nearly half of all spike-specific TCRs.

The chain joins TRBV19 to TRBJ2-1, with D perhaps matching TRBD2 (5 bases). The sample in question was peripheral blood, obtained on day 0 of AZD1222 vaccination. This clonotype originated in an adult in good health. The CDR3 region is CASSRPVGGPSSYNEQFF. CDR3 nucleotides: TGTGCCAGTAGTAGGCCGGTAGGAGGCCCTTCCTCCTACAATGAGCAGTTCTTC.